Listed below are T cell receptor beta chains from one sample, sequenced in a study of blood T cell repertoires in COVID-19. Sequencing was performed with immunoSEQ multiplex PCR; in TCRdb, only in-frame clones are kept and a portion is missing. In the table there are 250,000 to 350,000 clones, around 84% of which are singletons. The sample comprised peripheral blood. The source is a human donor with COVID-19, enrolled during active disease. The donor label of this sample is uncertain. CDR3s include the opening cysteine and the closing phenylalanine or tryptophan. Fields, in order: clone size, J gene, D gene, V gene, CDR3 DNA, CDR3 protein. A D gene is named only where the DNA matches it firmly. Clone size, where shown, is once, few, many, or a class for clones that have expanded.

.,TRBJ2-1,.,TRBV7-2,TGTGCCAGCAGCTTACTAGCCGGGTACAATGAGCAGTTCTTC,CASSLLAGYNEQFF
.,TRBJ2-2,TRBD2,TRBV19,TGTGCCAGCGTCCTAGCGGCAAACACCGGGGAGCTGTTTTTT,CASVLAANTGELFF
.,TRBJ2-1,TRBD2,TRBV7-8,TGTGCCAGCAGCAGACTAGCGGGAGGTGAGCAGTTCTTC,CASSRLAGGEQFF
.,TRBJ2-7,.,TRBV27,TGTGCCAGCAGAATTCGAGACAACTCCTACGAGCAGTACTTC,CASRIRDNSYEQYF
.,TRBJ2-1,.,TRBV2,TGTGCCAGCAGTGAGGCAGTATACAATGAGCAGTTCTTC,CASSEAVYNEQFF
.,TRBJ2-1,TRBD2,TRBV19,TGTGCCAGTAGTCCTTCTAGCGGGAGTTGGATAGATGAGCAGTTCTTC,CASSPSSGSWIDEQFF
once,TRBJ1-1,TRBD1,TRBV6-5,TGTGCCAGCAGTACAGGGGATACCGAAGCTTTCTTT,CASSTGDTEAFF
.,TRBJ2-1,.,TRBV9,TGTGCCAGCAGCGGGGGCAGCTCCTACAATGAGCAGTTCTTC,CASSGGSSYNEQFF
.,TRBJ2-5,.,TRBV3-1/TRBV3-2,TGTGCCAGCAGTCCAAGTCCCGGGGAGACCCAGTACTTC,CASSPSPGETQYF
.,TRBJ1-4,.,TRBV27,TGTGCCAGCCGGGGGAGGCCTAATGAAAAACTGTTTTTT,CASRGRPNEKLFF
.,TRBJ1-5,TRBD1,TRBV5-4,TGTGCCAGCAGCCTGGACAGGGCCATCAATCAGCCCCAGCATTTT,CASSLDRAINQPQHF
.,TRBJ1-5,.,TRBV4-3,TGCGCCAGCAGCCAAAGGACAGATCAGCCCCAGCATTTT,CASSQRTDQPQHF
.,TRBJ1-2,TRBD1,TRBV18,TGTGCCAGCTCACCCCGGGACAGGGACGGCTACACCTTC,CASSPRDRDGYTF
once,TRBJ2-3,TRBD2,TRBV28,TGTGCTGTCGGGGAGGGCCTACTGGATACGCAGTATTTT,CAVGEGLLDTQYF
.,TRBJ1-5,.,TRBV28,TGTGCCAGCAGTATCAGGACAGCTCAGCCCCAGCATTTT,CASSIRTAQPQHF
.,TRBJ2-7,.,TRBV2,TGTGCCAGCACTAGCTCCGGAGGAAACGAGCAGTACTTC,CASTSSGGNEQYF
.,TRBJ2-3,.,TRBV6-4,TGTGCCAGCAGTGATGGCGGGGAGGCAGATACGCAGTATTTT,CASSDGGEADTQYF
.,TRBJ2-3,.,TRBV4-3,TGCGCCAGCAGCCACGTGGGGGGTACGCAGTATTTT,CASSHVGGTQYF
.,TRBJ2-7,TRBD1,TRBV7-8,TGTGCCAGCAGCTTAAACGACAGGGGAGGCCTCTACGAGCAGTACTTC,CASSLNDRGGLYEQYF
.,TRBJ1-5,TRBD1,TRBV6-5,TGTGCCAGCAGAGACAGGGTTCGGGGCAATCAGCCCCAGCATTTT,CASRDRVRGNQPQHF
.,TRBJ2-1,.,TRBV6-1,TGTGCCAGCAGTGAAGCCCCTGACAGGTTCAACTCCTACAATGAGCAGTTCTTC,CASSEAPDRFNSYNEQFF
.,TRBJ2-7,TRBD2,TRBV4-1,TGCGCCAGCAGAGGCCCCCCTAGCGGATCTTACGAGCAGTACTTC,CASRGPPSGSYEQYF
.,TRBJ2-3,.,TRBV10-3,TGTGCCATCAGTGAGGGGGTCGGACTAATCACAGATACGCAGTATTTT,CAISEGVGLITDTQYF
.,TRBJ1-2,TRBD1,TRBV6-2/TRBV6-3,TGTGCCAGCAGCAGAATACGCCCGAACAGGGGTCGGGGGAACTATGGCTACACCTTC,CASSRIRPNRGRGNYGYTF
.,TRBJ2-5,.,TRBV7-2,TGTGCCAGCAGCTTAGTGGGCAGCCCCCAAGAGACCCAGTACTTC,CASSLVGSPQETQYF
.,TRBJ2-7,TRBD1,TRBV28,TGTGCCAGCAGTTTAACAGGGGGCGACTACGAGCAGTACTTC,CASSLTGGDYEQYF
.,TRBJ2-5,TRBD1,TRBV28,TGTGCCAGCAGTTTTTCGGGACAGGGGGTGGGGGAGACCCAGTACTTC,CASSFSGQGVGETQYF
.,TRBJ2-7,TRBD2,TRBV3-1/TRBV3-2,TGTGCCAGCAGCCAAGGGGCGGGGGGGCCCTACGAGCAGTACTTC,CASSQGAGGPYEQYF
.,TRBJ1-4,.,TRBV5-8,TGTGCCAGCAGCTTACAGGAAAAACTGTTTTTT,CASSLQEKLFF
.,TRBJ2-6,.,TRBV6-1,TGTGCCAGCAGTGAATATGGGACATGGAAGTCTGGGGCCAACGTCCTGACTTTC,CASSEYGTWKSGANVLTF
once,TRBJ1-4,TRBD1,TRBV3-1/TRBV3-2,TGTGCCAGCAGTCCCACCCGGACAGGGTCGCGCGAAAAACTGTTTTTT,CASSPTRTGSREKLFF
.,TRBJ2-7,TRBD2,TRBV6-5,TGTGCCAGCGAGATTATAGCGGGAGAGGGCTACGAGCAGTACTTC,CASEIIAGEGYEQYF
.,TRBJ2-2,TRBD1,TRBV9,TGTGCCAGCAGCCCACGAGGGGGCGTAGGTGGGGAGCTGTTTTTT,CASSPRGGVGGELFF
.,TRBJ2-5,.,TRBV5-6,TGTGCCAGCAGTTTATTGACAGGCATCGAGACCCAGTACTTC,CASSLLTGIETQYF
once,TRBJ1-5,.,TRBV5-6,TGTGCCAGCAGCTTGGCCTACAACCGTGGAGGGAATCGCAATCAGCCCCAGCATTTT,CASSLAYNRGGNRNQPQHF
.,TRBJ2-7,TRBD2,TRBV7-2,TGTGCCAGCAGCTCTTCCGGGACTAGCGGGAGTTACGAGCAGTACTTC,CASSSSGTSGSYEQYF